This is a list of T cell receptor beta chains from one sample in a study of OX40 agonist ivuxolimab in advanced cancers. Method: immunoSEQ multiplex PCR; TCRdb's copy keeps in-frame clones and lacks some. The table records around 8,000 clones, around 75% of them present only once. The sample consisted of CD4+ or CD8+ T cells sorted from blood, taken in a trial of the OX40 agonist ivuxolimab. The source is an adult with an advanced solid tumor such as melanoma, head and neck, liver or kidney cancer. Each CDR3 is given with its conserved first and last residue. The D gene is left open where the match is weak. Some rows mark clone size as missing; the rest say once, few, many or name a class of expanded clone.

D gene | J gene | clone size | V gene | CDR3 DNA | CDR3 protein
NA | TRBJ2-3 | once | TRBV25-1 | TGTGCCAGCAGTGTAGCGGAGGCCCGCACAGATACGCAGTATTTT | CASSVAEARTDTQYF
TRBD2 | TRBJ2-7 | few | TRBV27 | TGTGCCAGCAGTTTATCAGGGCGGGGGGGGGCCTACGAGCAGTACTTC | CASSLSGRGGAYEQYF
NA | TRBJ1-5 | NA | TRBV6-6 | TGTGCCAGCAGTCCCGTCGGGCCTAGCAATCAGCCCCAGCATTTT | CASSPVGPSNQPQHF
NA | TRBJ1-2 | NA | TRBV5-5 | TGTGCCAGCAGCTTGTATCGGGCTGACAGACAGACTTTCTATGGCTACACCTTC | CASSLYRADRQTFYGYTF
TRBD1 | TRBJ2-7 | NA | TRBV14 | TGTGCCAGCAGCCAAAACAGGGGTTACGAGCAGTACTTC | CASSQNRGYEQYF
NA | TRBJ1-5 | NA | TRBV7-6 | TGTGCCAGCAGCTTAGGAGGGGATCAGCCCCAGCATTTT | CASSLGGDQPQHF
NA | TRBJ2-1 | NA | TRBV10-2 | TGCGCCAGCAGCCCCGGGACATACTACAATGAGCAGTTCTTC | CASSPGTYYNEQFF
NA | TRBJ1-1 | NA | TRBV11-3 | TGTGCCAGCAGCGATACAGGGTTCACTGAAGCTTTCTTT | CASSDTGFTEAFF
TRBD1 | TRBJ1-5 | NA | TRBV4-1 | TGCGCCAGCAGCCTCCGGACAGGGCAGGGTCAGCCCCAGCATTTT | CASSLRTGQGQPQHF
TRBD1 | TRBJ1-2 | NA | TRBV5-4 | TGTGCCAGCAGCCTCAGGGGGTCGGACTATGGCTACACCTTC | CASSLRGSDYGYTF
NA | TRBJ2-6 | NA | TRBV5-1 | TGCGCCAGCAGCCTAGGGGACCGGGGATCTGTCTCTGGGGCCAACGTCCTGACTTTC | CASSLGDRGSVSGANVLTF
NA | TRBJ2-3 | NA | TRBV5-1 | TGCGCCAGCAGCGGGGGACTGCCAGATACGCAGTATTTT | CASSGGLPDTQYF
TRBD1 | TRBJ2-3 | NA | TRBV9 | TGTGCCAGCAGCGTAGAAGGGACAGACACAGATACGCAGTATTTT | CASSVEGTDTDTQYF
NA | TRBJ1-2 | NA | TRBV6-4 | TGTGCCAGCAAGGGGGTAGGCGGCTACACCTTC | CASKGVGGYTF
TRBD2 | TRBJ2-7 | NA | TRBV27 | TGTGCCAGCAGTCGGGGAGGGGAGCAGTACTTC | CASSRGGEQYF
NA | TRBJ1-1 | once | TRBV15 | TGTGCCACCAGCAGAGGCATGAACACTGAAGCTTTCTTT | CATSRGMNTEAFF
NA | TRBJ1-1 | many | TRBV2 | TGTGCCAGCAGTGAAGATTCGACCTTGAACACTGAAGCTTTCTTT | CASSEDSTLNTEAFF
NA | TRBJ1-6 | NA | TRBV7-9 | TGTGCCAGCAGTCCGAAGGGAGACTATAATTCACCCCTCCACTTT | CASSPKGDYNSPLHF
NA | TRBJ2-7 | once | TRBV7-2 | TGTGCCAGCAGCCCAGAATCAGGGTCCGGCTACGAGCAGTACTTC | CASSPESGSGYEQYF
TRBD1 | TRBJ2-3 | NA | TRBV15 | TGTGCCACCAGCAGATTCGGGACAGTCACAGATACGCAGTATTTT | CATSRFGTVTDTQYF
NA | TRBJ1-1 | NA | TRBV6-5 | TGTGCCAGCAGCAACGGGGTGAGATCTGAAGCTTTCTTT | CASSNGVRSEAFF
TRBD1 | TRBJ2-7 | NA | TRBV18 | TGTGCCAGCTCACGGGGACAGGGGGCATCCTACGAGCAGTACTTC | CASSRGQGASYEQYF
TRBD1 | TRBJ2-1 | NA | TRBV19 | TGTGCCAGTAGTATTGGGACAGGGGGGAACAATGAGCAGTTCTTC | CASSIGTGGNNEQFF